Listed here are 13 T cell receptor beta chains from one sample, sequenced in a study of OX40 agonist ivuxolimab in advanced cancers. The library was built by means of the immunoSEQ multiplex PCR assay. TCRdb retrieved this table from immuneACCESS and kept in-frame rearrangements only. Not all clones are present; in checked studies, unresolved V genes account for under half, and no reason is known for the remainder. A total of 90,000 to 150,000 clones appear in this sample, around 87% of them only once. The ten largest make up 0.55% of the sample. The material was CD4+ or CD8+ T cells sorted from blood, obtained in a trial of the OX40 agonist ivuxolimab. Receptor source: an adult with an advanced solid tumor such as melanoma, head and neck, liver or kidney cancer.

Only a few counts were recorded for this clone. J is TRBJ1-5 and V is TRBV28; 11 bases are a match to TRBD1. Trimming took 7 bases from V and 5 from J; bases not matched to a gene: 4. The CDR3 has 14 residues. Germline CDR1 is MDHEN and CDR2 is SYDVKM. The CDR3 DNA is TGTGCCAGCATCTCGGGACAGGGGGATCAGCCCCAGCATTTT. Translating it yields CASISGQGDQPQHF.

The chain has TRBV15 and TRBJ2-7; D perhaps matches TRBD1 (6 bases). The CDR3 consists of 14 residues. Germline V lookup: CDR1 LNHNV, CDR2 YYDKDF (reference sequence). V lost 6 bases and J 2 bases, leaving 14 bases between the germline ends. CDR3 region: CATRSRTAPYEQYF. CDR3 sequence (DNA): TGTGCCACCAGGTCGAGGACAGCACCCTACGAGCAGTACTTC.

The chain joins TRBV7-2 to TRBJ2-5; D is uncertain. The CDR3 runs to 14 residues. V was clipped by 7 bases and J by 2 bases, with 14 bases between them. Germline CDR1 SGHTA, CDR2 FQGNSA. In DNA form, the CDR3 reads TGTGCCAGCAAGGTAGCCTACACTCAAGAGACCCAGTACTTC. Amino acids: CASKVAYTQETQYF.

This clone was observed a few times. The V and J genes are TRBV4-3 and TRBJ1-1, with a possible D match to TRBD1 (5 bases). V dropped 0 bases and J dropped 6 bases, with 8 bases sitting between them. The CDR3 is 13 amino acids. Germline CDR1 LGHNA, CDR2 YSLEER. The CDR3, as DNA: TGCGCCAGCAGCCAAGACACGGGGGCTGAAGCTTTCTTT. It specifies CASSQDTGAEAFF.

The chain uses TRBV12-5 and TRBJ2-2; D could derive from TRBD1 or TRBD2 (5 bases each). V lost 4 bases and J 7 bases, leaving 13 bases between the germline ends. CDR1 is LGHNT and CDR2 is FRNRAP in the germline V gene. The CDR3 consists of 14 residues. This CDR3 reads CASGSGTIFGELFF. The CDR3 DNA follows: TGTGCTAGTGGTTCCGGGACGATTTTCGGGGAGCTGTTTTTT.

In its sample, this clone was seen once. The CDR3 region is CASSIDSRQGNGYTF. The DNA for the CDR3 is TGTGCCAGTAGTATAGATTCTCGTCAGGGAAATGGCTACACCTTC. The chain carries TRBV19 and TRBJ1-2; D might be TRBD1 (5 bases). V was shortened by 0 bases and J by 6 bases, with 14 bases between the two germline ends. Germline V gene sequence: CDR1 LNHDA, CDR2 SQIVND (reference sequence). This CDR3 has 15 residues.

A single count supports this clone. This rearrangement joins TRBV7-2 to TRBJ1-2; TRBD1 is a possible D gene (6 bases). Germline V CDR1 and CDR2: SGHTA, FQGNSA. The CDR3 sequence is 16 residues long. Trimming stripped 5 bases from V and 4 bases from J, with 20 bases between. The CDR3 DNA reads TGTGCCAGCAGCCGGGCCGAGACAGGCCCCCTCTATGGCTACACCTTC. Translated: CASSRAETGPLYGYTF. The variable domain in full, with the rest retrieved from reference TRBV7-2 and TRBJ1-2, is GAGVSQSPSNKVTEKGKDVELRCDPISGHTALYWYRQSLGQGLEFLIYFQGNSAPDKSGLPSDRFSAERTGGSVSTLTIQRTQQEDSAVYLCASSRAETGPLYGYTFGSGTRLTVV.

This clone was detected once. The rearrangement uses TRBV9 and TRBJ1-2, with a tentative D call TRBD1 (6 bases). CDR1 and CDR2 (germline): SGDLS, YYNGEE. V was cut by 4 bases and J by 6 bases, with 16 bases left in between. The CDR3 loop spans 14 amino acids. CDR3 loop: CASSTHPQGDGYTF. The DNA of the CDR3 is TGTGCCAGCAGCACCCATCCACAGGGAGATGGCTACACCTTC.

The chain employs TRBV10-3 and TRBJ1-1, with a possible D match to TRBD1 (5 bases). V was trimmed by 6 bases and J by 4 bases, leaving 15 bases between them. The germline CDR1 and CDR2 sequences are ENHRY and SYGVKD. The CDR3 totals 14 residues. The CDR3 here is CAIRRDLTGTEAFF. CDR3 in DNA: TGTGCCATCAGGCGGGACCTAACGGGCACTGAAGCTTTCTTT.

The V and J genes are TRBV5-6 and TRBJ2-5; TRBD1 matches 7 bases. From germline, CDR1 is SGHDT and CDR2 YYEEEE. This CDR3 region has 13 residues. The ends lost 4 bases at V and 4 bases at J; junction bases unmatched: 4. CDR3 region: CASSLRGRETQYF. The DNA for the CDR3 is TGTGCCAGCAGCCTCAGGGGGAGAGAGACCCAGTACTTC.

The chain links TRBV6-6 to TRBJ2-1; 8 nucleotides line up with TRBD2. Unmatched junction bases numbered 5, after V lost 5 bases and J lost 8 bases. Germline V gene lookup returns CDR1 MNHNY and CDR2 SVGAGI (reference sequence). The CDR3 has 13 amino acids. DNA for the CDR3: TGTGCCAGCAGTGCCGGGGGGGCCCATGAGCAGTTCTTC. It codes for CASSAGGAHEQFF.

The rearrangement uses TRBV11-1 and TRBJ2-6; the D is unclear. CDR1 is SGHAT and CDR2 is FQDESV in the germline V gene (reference sequence). The CDR3 extends over 15 amino acids. V was cut by 3 bases and J by 0 bases, with 6 bases left in between. The CDR3 sequence is CASSFLASGANVLTF. The CDR3 region has the DNA TGTGCCAGCAGCTTTTTGGCCTCTGGGGCCAACGTCCTGACTTTC. Looking up the rest from reference TRBV11-1 and TRBJ2-6 gives the full variable domain: EAEVAQSPRYKITEKSQAVAFWCDPISGHATLYWYRQILGQGPELLVQFQDESVVDDSQLPKDRFSAERLKGVDSTLKIQPAELGDSAMYLCASSFLASGANVLTFGAGSRLTVL.

The gene calls are TRBV7-2 and TRBJ1-5; 8 bases match TRBD1. The CDR3 has 15 residues. CDR1 and CDR2 (germline): SGHTA, FQGNSA. Trimming cost V 2 bases and J 6 bases; bases outside gene matches: 6. The CDR3: CASSLIRDRSQPQHF. CDR3 nucleotides: TGTGCCAGCAGCTTAATCAGGGACAGGAGTCAGCCCCAGCATTTT. Full variable domain (outside the CDR3, taken from reference TRBV7-2 and TRBJ1-5): GAGVSQSPSNKVTEKGKDVELRCDPISGHTALYWYRQSLGQGLEFLIYFQGNSAPDKSGLPSDRFSAERTGGSVSTLTIQRTQQEDSAVYLCASSLIRDRSQPQHFGDGTRLSIL.